This T cell receptor beta chain was profiled in a study of control samples from healthy donors and cancer patients. This CDR3 contains 15 residues. Germline lookup yields CDR1 LGHDT and CDR2 YNNKEL (reference sequence). Trimming cost V 0 bases and J 3 bases, with 12 bases left between them. Produced via immunoSEQ multiplex PCR; TCRdb's table is partial and in-frame only. The top ten clones hold roughly 3.4% of a sample with about 120,000 clones, approximately 88% of them seen once. V and J are TRBV3-1 (or the pseudogene TRBV3-2) and TRBJ2-7; tentative D call: TRBD2 (6 bases). This sequence originates from a man aged 35 to 55 in good health. The sample taken for sequencing was blood. The CDR3 DNA is TGTGCCAGCAGCCAAGAGTTTGGAGGGAGCTACGAGCAGTACTTC. It translates to CASSQEFGGSYEQYF.